Sequencing of this T cell receptor beta chain was carried out in a study of T cells in Graves' hyperthyroidism and ophthalmopathy. This clonotype was counted ten times or more. The study excluded patients with uncontrolled infection, other autoimmune disease, pregnancy or lactation. Researchers amplified the TCR beta CDR3 regions from RNA transcripts. Carried out on the TCR CDR3, a first-round RT-PCR used the HTBI primer set. TCRdb re-derived calls from the multiplex PCR reads in MiXCR, one entry per CDR3 protein. The sample has approximately 360,000 distinct CDR3 sequences, about a sixth seen once. Looked up from germline, CDR1 is DFQATT and CDR2 is SNEGSKA (reference sequence). The CDR3 loop spans 12 amino acids. V was clipped by 5 bases and J by 9 bases; unmatched bases: 6.

The receptor was isolated from a woman under 30 with Graves' hyperthyroidism that later progressed to Graves' ophthalmopathy. Sample: blood. This chain connects TRBV20-1 to TRBJ2-7; 11 bases align to TRBD1. The CDR3 coding sequence is TGCAGTGCTCTGGACAGGGGGCAAGTGCAGTACTTC. Translating gives CSALDRGQVQYF.